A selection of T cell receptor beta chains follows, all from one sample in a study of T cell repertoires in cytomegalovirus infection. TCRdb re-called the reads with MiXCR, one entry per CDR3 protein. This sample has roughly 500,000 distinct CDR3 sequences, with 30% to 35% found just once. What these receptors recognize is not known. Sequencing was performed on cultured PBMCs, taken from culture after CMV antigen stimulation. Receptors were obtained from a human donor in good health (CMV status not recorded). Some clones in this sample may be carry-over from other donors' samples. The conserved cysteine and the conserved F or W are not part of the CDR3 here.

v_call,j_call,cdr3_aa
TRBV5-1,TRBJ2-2,ASSLAGEPLNTGELF
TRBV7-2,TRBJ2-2,ASSLGGGANTGELF
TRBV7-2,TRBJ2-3,ASSLVAGQDTQY
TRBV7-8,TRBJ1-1,ASSLLSRPANTEAF
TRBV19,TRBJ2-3,ASSPLFSTDTQY
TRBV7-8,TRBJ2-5,ASSKEETQY
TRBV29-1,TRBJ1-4,SVTQTANEKLF
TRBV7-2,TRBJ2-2,ASSPTNTGELF
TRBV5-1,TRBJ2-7,ATQRTSGSSYEQY
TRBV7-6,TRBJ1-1,ASSHYRGHTEAF
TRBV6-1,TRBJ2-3,ASSLPSGTSGKLEEY
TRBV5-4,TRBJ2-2,ASSSPGAGAVTGELF
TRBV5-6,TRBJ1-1,ASSWDRRMNTEAF
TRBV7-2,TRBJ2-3,ASSLALLAGGGGTDTQY
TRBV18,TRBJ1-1,ASSPNNRQGHTEAF
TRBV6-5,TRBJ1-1,ASSYSRTGGMNTEAF
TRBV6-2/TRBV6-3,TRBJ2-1,ASLPIAGGVWEQF
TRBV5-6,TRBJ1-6,ASSLDHNSPLH
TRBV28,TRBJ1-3,ASSSTGTGNTIY
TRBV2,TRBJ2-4,ASSEARGIIQNLAKNIQY
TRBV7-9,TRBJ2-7,ASTAGVVAGGPIYEQY
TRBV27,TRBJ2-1,ASNSGGAENNEQF
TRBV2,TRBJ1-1,ASKGQMNTEAF
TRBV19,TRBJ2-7,ASRKRASGSYEQY
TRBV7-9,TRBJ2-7,ASSEGQGWQY
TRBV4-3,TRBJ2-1,ASSPRRGEDNEQF
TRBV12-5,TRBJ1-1,ASTEGGGRRFPF